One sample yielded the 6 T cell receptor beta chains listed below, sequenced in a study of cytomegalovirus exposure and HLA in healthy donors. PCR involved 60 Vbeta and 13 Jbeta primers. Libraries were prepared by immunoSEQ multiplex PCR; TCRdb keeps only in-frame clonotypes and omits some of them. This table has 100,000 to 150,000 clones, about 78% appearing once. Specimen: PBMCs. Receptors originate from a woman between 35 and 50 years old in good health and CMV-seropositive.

CDR3 DNA sequence: TGCGCCAGCAGCCCCTTGACAGGGACGACCGGGGAGCTGTTTTTT. As protein: CASSPLTGTTGELFF. V and J are TRBV4-1 and TRBJ2-2, with 7 bases matching TRBD1. The V and J ends lost 4 bases and 5 bases, in that order; junction bases with no gene match: 7. This CDR3 is 15 amino acids long. CDR1 is MGHRA and CDR2 is YSYEKL in the germline V gene.

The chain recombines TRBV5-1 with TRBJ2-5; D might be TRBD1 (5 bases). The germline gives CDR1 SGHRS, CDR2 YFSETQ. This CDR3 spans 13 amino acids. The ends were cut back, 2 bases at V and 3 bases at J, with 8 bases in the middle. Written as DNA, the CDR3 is TGCGCCAGCAGCTTCGACAGTAAAGAGACCCAGTACTTC. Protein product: CASSFDSKETQYF.

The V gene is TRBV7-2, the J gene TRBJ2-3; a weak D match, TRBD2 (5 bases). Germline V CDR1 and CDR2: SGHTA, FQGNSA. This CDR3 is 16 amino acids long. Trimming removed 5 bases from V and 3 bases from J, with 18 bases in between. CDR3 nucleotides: TGTGCCAGCAGCCCCCTACTCGTTACGGGAACAGATACGCAGTATTTT. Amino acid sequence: CASSPLLVTGTDTQYF.

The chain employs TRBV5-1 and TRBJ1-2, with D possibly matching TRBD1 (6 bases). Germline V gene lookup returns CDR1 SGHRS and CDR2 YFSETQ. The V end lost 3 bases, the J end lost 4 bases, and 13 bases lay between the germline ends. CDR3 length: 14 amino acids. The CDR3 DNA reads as TGCGCCAGCAGCTCCGGACAGCAGACCTATGGCTACACCTTC. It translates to CASSSGQQTYGYTF.

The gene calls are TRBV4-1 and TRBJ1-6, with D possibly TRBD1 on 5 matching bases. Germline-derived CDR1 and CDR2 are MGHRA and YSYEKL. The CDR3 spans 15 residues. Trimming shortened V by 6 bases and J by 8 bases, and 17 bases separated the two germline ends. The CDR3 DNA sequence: TGCGCCAGCAGGTGGGGCCCCACGGATTATTCACCCCTCCACTTT. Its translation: CASRWGPTDYSPLHF.

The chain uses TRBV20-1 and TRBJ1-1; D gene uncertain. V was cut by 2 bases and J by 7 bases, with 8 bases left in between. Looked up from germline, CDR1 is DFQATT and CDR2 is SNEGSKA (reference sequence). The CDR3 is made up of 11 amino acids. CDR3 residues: CSARSRNEAFF. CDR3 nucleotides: TGCAGTGCTAGATCCCGTAATGAAGCTTTCTTT.